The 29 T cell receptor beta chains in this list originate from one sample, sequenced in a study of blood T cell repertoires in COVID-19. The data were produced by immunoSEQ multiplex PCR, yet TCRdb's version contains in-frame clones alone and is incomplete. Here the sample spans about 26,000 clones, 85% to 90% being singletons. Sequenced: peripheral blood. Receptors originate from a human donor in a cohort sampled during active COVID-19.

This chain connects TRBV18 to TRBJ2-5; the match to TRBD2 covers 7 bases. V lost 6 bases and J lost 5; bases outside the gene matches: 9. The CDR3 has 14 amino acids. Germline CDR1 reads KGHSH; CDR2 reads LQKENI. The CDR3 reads CASSSRGSGETQYF. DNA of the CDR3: TGTGCCAGCTCGTCGCGGGGGTCGGGGGAGACCCAGTACTTC.

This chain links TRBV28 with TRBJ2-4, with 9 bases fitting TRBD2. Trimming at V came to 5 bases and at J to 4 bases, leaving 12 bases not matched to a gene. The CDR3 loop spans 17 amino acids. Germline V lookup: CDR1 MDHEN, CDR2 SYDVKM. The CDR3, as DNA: TGTGCCAGCAGTGGTCCCCCTCGAGCGGGGGGTAAAAACATTCAGTACTTC. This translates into CASSGPPRAGGKNIQYF.

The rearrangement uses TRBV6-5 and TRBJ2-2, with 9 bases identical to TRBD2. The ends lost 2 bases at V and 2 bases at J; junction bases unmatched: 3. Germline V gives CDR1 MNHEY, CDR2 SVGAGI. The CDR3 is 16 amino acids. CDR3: CASSYLAGTNTGELFF. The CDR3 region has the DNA TGTGCCAGCAGTTACCTAGCGGGAACCAACACCGGGGAGCTGTTTTTT.

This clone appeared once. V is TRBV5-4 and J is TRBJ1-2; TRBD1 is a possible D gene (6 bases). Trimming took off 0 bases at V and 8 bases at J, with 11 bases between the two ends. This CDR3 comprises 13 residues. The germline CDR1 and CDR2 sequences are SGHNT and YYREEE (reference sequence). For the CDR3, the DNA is TGTGCCAGCAGCTTGGCCGGGGGGGGCGGCTACACCTTC. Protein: CASSLAGGGGYTF.

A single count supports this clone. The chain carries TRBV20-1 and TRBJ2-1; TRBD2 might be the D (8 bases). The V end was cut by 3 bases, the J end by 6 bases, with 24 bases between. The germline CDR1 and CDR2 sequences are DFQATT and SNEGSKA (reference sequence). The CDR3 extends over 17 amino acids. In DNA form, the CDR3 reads TGCAGTGCTAGTGGGACAGTCCCTGCGGGAGGCCTCAATGAGCAGTTCTTC. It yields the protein CSASGTVPAGGLNEQFF.

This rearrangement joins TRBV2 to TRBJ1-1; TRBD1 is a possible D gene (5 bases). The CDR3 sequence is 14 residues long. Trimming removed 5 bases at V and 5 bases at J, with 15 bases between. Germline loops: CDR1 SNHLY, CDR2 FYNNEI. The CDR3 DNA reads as TGTGCCAGCAGTCTTACAGGTGGTTGGACTGAAGCTTTCTTT. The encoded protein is CASSLTGGWTEAFF.

The CDR3 DNA reads as TGTGCCAGCAGCCAAGGTGGGACTAGCACAGATACGCAGTATTTT. Encoded protein: CASSQGGTSTDTQYF. This chain links TRBV3-1 (or the pseudogene TRBV3-2) with TRBJ2-3; perhaps TRBD2 as D (6 bases). Trimming cost V 1 base and J 0 bases, with 8 bases left between them. The CDR3 extends over 15 amino acids. Germline CDR1 reads LGHDT; CDR2 reads YNNKEL (reference sequence).

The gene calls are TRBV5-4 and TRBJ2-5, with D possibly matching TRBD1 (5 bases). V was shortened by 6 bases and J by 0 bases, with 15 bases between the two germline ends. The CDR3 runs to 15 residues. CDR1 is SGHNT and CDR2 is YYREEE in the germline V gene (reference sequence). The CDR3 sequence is CASTPRQGDQETQYF. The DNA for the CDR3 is TGTGCCAGCACCCCTAGGCAGGGCGACCAAGAGACCCAGTACTTC.

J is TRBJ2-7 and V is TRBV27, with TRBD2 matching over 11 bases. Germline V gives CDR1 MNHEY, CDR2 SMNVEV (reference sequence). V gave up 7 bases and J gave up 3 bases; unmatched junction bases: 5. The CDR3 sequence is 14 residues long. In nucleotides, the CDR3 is TGTGCCAGCAACCTAGCGGGAGGACTCTACGAGCAGTACTTC. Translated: CASNLAGGLYEQYF.

In DNA form, the CDR3 reads TGTGCCAGCAGCTTGGCCAGGGGGCGCAGGGAAAAACTGTTTTTT. It translates to CASSLARGRREKLFF. This rearrangement joins TRBV5-6 to TRBJ1-4; 8 nucleotides align to TRBD1. V dropped 0 bases and J dropped 8; count of bases not matched to a gene: 6. The CDR3 has 15 residues. Germline V gives CDR1 SGHDT, CDR2 YYEEEE.

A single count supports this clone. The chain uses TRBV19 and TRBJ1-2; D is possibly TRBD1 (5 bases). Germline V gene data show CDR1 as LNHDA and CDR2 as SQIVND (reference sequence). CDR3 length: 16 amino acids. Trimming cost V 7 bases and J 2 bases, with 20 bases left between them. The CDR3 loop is CASMAQAAGKNYGYTF. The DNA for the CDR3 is TGTGCCAGTATGGCCCAGGCGGCAGGGAAGAACTATGGCTACACCTTC.

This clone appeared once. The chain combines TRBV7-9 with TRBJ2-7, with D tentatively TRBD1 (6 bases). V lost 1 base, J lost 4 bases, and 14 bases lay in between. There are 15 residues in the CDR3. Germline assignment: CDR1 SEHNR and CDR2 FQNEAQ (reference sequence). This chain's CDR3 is CASSLDQTGLYEQYF. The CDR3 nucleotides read TGTGCCAGCAGCTTAGACCAGACAGGACTTTACGAGCAGTACTTC.

The CDR3 spells CASNPAGGPGNEQFF. The CDR3 nucleotides are TGTGCCAGCAACCCAGCGGGAGGGCCGGGAAATGAGCAGTTCTTC. J is TRBJ2-1 and V is TRBV27, with TRBD2 matching over 10 bases. From germline, CDR1 is MNHEY and CDR2 SMNVEV (reference sequence). The CDR3 length is 15 residues. V lost 7 bases to trimming and J lost 7 bases; unmatched junction nucleotides: 10.

Here the CDR3 reads CASSFTSGGPAYNEQFF. DNA for the CDR3: TGCGCCAGCAGCTTCACTAGCGGGGGCCCGGCCTACAATGAGCAGTTCTTC. The rearrangement uses TRBV5-1 and TRBJ2-1, with 11 bases matching TRBD2. This CDR3 is 17 amino acids long. In germline, CDR1 is SGHRS, CDR2 YFSETQ. V trimming: 2 bases; J trimming: 2 bases; junction bases outside the gene matches: 6.

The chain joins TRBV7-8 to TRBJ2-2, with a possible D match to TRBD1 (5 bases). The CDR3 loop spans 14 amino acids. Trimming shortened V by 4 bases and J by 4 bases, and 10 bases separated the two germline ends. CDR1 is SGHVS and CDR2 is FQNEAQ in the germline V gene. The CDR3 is CASSSGFATGELFF. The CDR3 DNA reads TGTGCCAGCAGCTCAGGGTTCGCCACCGGGGAGCTGTTTTTT.

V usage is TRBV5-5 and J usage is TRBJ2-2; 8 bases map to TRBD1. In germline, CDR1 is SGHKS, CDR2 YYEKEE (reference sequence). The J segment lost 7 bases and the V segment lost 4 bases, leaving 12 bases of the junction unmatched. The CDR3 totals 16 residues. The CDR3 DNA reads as TGTGCCAGCAGCCTCGGGGCAGGGGGCAGGTACGGGGAGCTGTTTTTT. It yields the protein CASSLGAGGRYGELFF.

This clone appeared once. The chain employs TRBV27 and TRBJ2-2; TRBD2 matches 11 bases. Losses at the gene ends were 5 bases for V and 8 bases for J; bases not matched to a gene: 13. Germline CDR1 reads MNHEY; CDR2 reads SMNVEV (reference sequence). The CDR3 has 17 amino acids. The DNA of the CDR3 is TGTGCCAGCAGTCCCAACCTTCTTACTAGCGGGAGTGGGGAGCTGTTTTTT. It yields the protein CASSPNLLTSGSGELFF.

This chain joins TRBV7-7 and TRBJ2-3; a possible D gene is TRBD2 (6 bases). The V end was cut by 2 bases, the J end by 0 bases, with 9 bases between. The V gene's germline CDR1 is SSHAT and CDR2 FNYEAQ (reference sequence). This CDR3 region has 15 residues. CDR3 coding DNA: TGTGCCAGCAGCTTAAGTGGGACTAGCACAGATACGCAGTATTTT. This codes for CASSLSGTSTDTQYF.

For the CDR3, the DNA is TGTGCCAGCAGCCTACAGGGATACCAGCCCCAGCATTTT. Amino acid sequence: CASSLQGYQPQHF. V is TRBV11-2 and J is TRBJ1-5, with D possibly being TRBD1 (6 bases). V lost 5 bases and J lost 7, with 12 bases in between. Germline V gene sequence: CDR1 SGHAT, CDR2 FQNNGV. This CDR3 has 13 residues.

The CDR3: CASSYDRGYGYTF. The DNA of the CDR3 is TGTGCCAGCAGCTACGACAGGGGCTATGGCTACACCTTC. This chain uses TRBV6-5 with TRBJ1-2, with 8 nucleotides matching TRBD1. V gave up 6 bases and J gave up 4 bases; unmatched junction bases: 4. The CDR3 runs 13 residues. Germline V CDR1 and CDR2: MNHEY, SVGAGI.

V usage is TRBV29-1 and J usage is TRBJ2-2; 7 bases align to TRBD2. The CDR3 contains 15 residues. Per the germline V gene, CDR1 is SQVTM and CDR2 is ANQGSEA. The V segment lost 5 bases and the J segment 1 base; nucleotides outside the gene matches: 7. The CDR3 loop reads CSVSGAGLNTGELFF. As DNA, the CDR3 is TGCAGCGTTTCCGGAGCGGGACTGAACACCGGGGAGCTGTTTTTT.

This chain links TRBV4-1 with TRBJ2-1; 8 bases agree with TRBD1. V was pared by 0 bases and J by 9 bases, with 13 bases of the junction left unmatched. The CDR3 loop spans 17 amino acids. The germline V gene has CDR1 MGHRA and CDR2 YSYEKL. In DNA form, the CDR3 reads TGCGCCAGCAGCCAAGATCCCAGGCGGACAGGGTACCCTGAGCAGTTCTTC. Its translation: CASSQDPRRTGYPEQFF.

Written as DNA, the CDR3 is TGCAGCGTCGGACAGGAAAATCAGCCCCAGCATTTT. It is translated as CSVGQENQPQHF. The rearrangement uses TRBV29-1 and TRBJ1-5, with 7 bases that match TRBD1. CDR1 is SQVTM, CDR2 ANQGSEA, per germline. With V trimmed by 6 bases and J by 4 bases, 3 bases remained unmatched. The CDR3 loop spans 12 amino acids.

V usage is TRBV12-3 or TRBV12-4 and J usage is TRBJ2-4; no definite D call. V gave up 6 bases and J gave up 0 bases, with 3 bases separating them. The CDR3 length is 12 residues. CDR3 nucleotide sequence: TGTGCCAGCAGCCTAGCCAAAAACATTCAGTACTTC. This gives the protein CASSLAKNIQYF.

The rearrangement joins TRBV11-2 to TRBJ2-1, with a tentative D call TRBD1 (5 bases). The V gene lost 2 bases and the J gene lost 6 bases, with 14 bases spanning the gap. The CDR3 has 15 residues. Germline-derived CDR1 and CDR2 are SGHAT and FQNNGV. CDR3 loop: CASSLPRVLGNEQFF. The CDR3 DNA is TGTGCCAGCAGCTTACCCAGGGTTTTAGGCAATGAGCAGTTCTTC.

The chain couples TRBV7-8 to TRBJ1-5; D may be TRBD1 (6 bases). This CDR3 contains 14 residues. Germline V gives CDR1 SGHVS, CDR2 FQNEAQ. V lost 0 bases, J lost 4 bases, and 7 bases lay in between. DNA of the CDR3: TGTGCCAGCAGCTTAGCACAGGGTAATCAGCCCCAGCATTTT. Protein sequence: CASSLAQGNQPQHF.

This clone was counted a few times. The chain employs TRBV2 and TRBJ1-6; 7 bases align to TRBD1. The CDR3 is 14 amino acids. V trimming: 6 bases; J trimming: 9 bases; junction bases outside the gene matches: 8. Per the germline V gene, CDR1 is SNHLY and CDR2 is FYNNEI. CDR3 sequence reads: CASRGRTGSSPLHF. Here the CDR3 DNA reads TGTGCCAGCAGGGGTAGGACAGGTTCTTCACCCCTCCACTTT.

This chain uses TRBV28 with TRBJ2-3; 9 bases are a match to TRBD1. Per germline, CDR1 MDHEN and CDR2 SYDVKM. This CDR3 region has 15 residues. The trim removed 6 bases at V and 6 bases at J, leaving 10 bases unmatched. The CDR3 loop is CASSQQGASIDTQYF. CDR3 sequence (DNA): TGTGCCAGCAGCCAACAGGGGGCCTCCATTGATACGCAGTATTTT.

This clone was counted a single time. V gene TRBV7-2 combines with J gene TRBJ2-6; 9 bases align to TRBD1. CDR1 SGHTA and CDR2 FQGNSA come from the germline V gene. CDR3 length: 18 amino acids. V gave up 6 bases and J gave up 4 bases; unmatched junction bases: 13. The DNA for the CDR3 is TGTGCCAGCAGTATTACAGGGGGCGCGTTGGCCGGGGCCAACGTCCTGACTTTC. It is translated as CASSITGGALAGANVLTF.